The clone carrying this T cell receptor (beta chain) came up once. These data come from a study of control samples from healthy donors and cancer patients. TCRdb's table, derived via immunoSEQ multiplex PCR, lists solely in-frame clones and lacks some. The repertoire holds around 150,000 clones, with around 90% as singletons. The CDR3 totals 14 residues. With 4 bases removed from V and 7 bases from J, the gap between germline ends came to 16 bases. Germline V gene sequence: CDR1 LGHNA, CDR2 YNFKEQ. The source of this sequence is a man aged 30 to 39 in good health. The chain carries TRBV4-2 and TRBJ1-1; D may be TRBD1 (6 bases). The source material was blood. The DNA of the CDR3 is TGTGCCAGCAGCCCGTCGGGGGGGCAGGTTGAAGCTTTCTTT. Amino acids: CASSPSGGQVEAFF.